One T cell receptor beta chain is described in this entry. CDR3 length equals 13 residues. J gave up 5 bases and V 10 bases, and 8 bases lay outside the gene matches. Germline CDR1 reads SNHLY; CDR2 reads FYNNEI. The data are from a study of blood T cell repertoires in COVID-19. Study-level background: Samples taken during acute and convalescent COVID-19 were collected in the United States, Italy and Spain. PBMCs, B-cell-depleted T cells, or T cells provided the cDNA or gDNA that made up the material.

TCRdb's copy holds only in-frame clones and misses some; the assay was immunoSEQ multiplex PCR. The top ten clones hold 0.9% of a sample with some 520,000 clones, 80% to 90% of them seen once. This sequence joins TRBV2 and TRBJ2-1, with 7 nucleotides matching TRBD2. Sequenced material: peripheral blood. This TCR derives from a man younger than 35 with COVID-19, enrolled during active disease. The DNA of the CDR3 is TGTGCCATTCAGCGGGATATCAACAATGAGCAGTTCTTC. This sequence encodes CAIQRDINNEQFF.